Presented here are 8 T cell receptor beta chains from one specimen sequenced in a study of cytomegalovirus exposure and HLA in healthy donors. Primers: 60 Vbeta forward and 13 Jbeta reverse. This table comes from immunoSEQ multiplex PCR, and its TCRdb copy is limited to in-frame clones, with some not included. Counted here are over 150,000 clones, roughly 74% occurring once; the ten biggest clones make up less than 5%. Material for sequencing was PBMCs. The receptors derive from a male donor in good health and CMV-seronegative.

The chain couples TRBV4-1 to TRBJ2-6, with 11 bases that match TRBD2. The J segment lost 4 bases and the V segment lost 0 bases, leaving 5 bases of the junction unmatched. The CDR3 loop spans 18 amino acids. Germline V gene lookup returns CDR1 MGHRA and CDR2 YSYEKL. Written as DNA, the CDR3 is TGCGCCAGCAGCCAAGAGGCTAGCGGGAGGCAAGGGGCCAACGTCCTGACTTTC. It translates to CASSQEASGRQGANVLTF.

The table lists this clone with a few counts. The CDR3, as DNA: TGTGCCAGCAGCGGACAGGGGAACACTGAAGCTTTCTTT. Translating gives CASSGQGNTEAFF. This chain joins TRBV2 and TRBJ1-1, with 8 bases identical to TRBD1. Germline trimming cut 6 bases from V and 1 base from J; bases unmatched to any gene: 1. This CDR3 region has 13 residues. Per the germline V gene, CDR1 is SNHLY and CDR2 is FYNNEI.

The chain combines TRBV6-1 with TRBJ2-7; perhaps TRBD1 as D (6 bases). Trimming shortened V by 5 bases and J by 2 bases, and 13 bases separated the two germline ends. The CDR3 is 14 residues long. Looked up from germline, CDR1 is MNHNS and CDR2 is SASEGT. This CDR3 is CASSSRRGTYEQYF. Written as DNA, the CDR3 is TGTGCCAGCAGTTCCCGTAGGGGGACCTACGAGCAGTACTTC.

V and J are TRBV6-4 and TRBJ2-5; the D gene is possibly TRBD2 (6 bases). The CDR3 has 15 amino acids. From germline, CDR1 is MRHNA and CDR2 SNTAGT. V was clipped by 6 bases and J by 7 bases, with 21 bases between them. The CDR3 nucleotides are TGTGCCAGCAGCGGACGGGGGACCAAGAGAGGGACCCAGTACTTC. This encodes CASSGRGTKRGTQYF.

The chain carries TRBV5-1 and TRBJ1-4; possibly TRBD1 for D (5 bases). Per germline, CDR1 SGHRS and CDR2 YFSETQ. The CDR3 covers 15 residues. Trimming took off 4 bases at V and 0 bases at J, with 10 bases between the two ends. CDR3 sequence (DNA): TGCGCCAGCAGCGCCTCACAGGCAACTAATGAAAAACTGTTTTTT. Its protein is CASSASQATNEKLFF.

This clone turned up a few times. The V and J genes are TRBV7-2 and TRBJ2-7, with TRBD2 matching over 14 bases. Germline V gene lookup returns CDR1 SGHTA and CDR2 FQGNSA. V lost 2 bases and J lost 9; bases outside the gene matches: 12. CDR3 length: 17 residues. Here the CDR3 reads CASSLSGTSGSLSAQYF. In nucleotides, the CDR3 is TGTGCCAGCAGCTTATCCGGGACTAGCGGGAGCCTGTCAGCGCAGTACTTC.

The chain links TRBV6-5 to TRBJ2-7; no reliable D call. V shed 0 bases and J shed 0 bases, with 12 bases lying between them. This CDR3 comprises 16 residues. CDR1 is MNHEY and CDR2 is SVGAGI in the germline V gene. In DNA, the CDR3 is TGTGCCAGCAGTTACTCGCGACGGCTAGACTCCTACGAGCAGTACTTC. This codes for CASSYSRRLDSYEQYF.

The rearrangement links TRBV7-8 to TRBJ2-5; 16 bases line up with TRBD2. The J call could be wrong; TRBJ2-7 is a better fit for the DNA end. This CDR3 is 17 amino acids long. Looked up from germline, CDR1 is SGHVS and CDR2 is FQNEAQ. This CDR3 is CASRAGTSGRGVYEQYF. In nucleotides, the CDR3 is TGTGCCAGCAGGGCGGGGACTAGCGGGAGGGGGGTCTACGAGCAGTACTTC.